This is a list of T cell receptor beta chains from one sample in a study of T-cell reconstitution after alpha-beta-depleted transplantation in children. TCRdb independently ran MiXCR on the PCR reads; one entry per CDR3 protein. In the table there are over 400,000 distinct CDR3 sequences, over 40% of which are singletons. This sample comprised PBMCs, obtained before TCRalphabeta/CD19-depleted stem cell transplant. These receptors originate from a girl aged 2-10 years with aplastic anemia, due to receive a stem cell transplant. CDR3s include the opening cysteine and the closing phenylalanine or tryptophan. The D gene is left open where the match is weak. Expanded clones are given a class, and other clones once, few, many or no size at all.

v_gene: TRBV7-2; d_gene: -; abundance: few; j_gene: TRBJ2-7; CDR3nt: TGTGCCAGCAGCTTATCAGTAAGGAGGCCGAACGCCTACGAGCAGTACTTC; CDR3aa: CASSLSVRRPNAYEQYF
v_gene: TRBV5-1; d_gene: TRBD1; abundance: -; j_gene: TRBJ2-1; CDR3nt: TGCGCCAGCAGCTTGGGACAGGGACGGGGCAATGAGCAGTTCTTC; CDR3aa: CASSLGQGRGNEQFF
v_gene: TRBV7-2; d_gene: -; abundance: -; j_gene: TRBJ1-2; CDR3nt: TGTGCCAGCAGCCCCGGCGGAACAGGGCCTATCGGGGGCTACACCTTC; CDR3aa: CASSPGGTGPIGGYTF
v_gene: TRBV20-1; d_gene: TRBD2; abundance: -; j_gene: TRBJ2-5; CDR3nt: TGCAGTGCGCGAGGGGACTACGAGACCCAGTACTTC; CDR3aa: CSARGDYETQYF
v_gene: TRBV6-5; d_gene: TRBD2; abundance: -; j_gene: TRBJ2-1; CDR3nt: TGTGCCAGCAGTTCAGGACTAGCGGGACTGAACAATGAGCAGTTCTTC; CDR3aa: CASSSGLAGLNNEQFF
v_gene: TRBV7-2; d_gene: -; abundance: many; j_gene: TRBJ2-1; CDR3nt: TGTGCCAGCAGCTTGGGTCGGTTCTCCTACAATGAGCAGTTCTTC; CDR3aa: CASSLGRFSYNEQFF
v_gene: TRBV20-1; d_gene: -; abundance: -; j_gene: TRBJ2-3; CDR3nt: TGCAGTGCTTGGGGGGGGCTCTCAGATACGCAGTATTTT; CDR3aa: CSAWGGLSDTQYF
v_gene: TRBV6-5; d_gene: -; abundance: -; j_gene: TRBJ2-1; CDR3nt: TGTGCCAGCAGTTATACAGGGCTCCATGAGCAGTTCTTC; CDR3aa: CASSYTGLHEQFF
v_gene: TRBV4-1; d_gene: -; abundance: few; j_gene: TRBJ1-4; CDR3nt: TGCGCCAGCAGCGGACAAATAGCAACTAATGAAAAACTGTTTTTT; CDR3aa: CASSGQIATNEKLFF
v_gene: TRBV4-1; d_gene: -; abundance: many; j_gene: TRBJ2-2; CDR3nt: TGCGCCAGCAGTGGACCCCGCACCGGGGAGCTGTTTTTT; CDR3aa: CASSGPRTGELFF
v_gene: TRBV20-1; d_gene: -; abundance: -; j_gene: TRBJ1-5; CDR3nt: TGCAGTGCTAAGGCGGGCAGCTATCAGCCCCAGCATTTT; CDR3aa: CSAKAGSYQPQHF
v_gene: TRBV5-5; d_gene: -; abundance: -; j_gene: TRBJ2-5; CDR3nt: TGTGCCAGCAGCCCCCCGCGGGGCGAGACCCAGTACTTC; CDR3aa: CASSPPRGETQYF
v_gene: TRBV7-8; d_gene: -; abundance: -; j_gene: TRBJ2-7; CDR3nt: TGTGCCAGCAGCTCCGCCGCGGGTTTCGAGCAGTACTTC; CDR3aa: CASSSAAGFEQYF
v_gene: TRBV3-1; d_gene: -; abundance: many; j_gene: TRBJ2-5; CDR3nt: TGTGCCAGCAGCCAAGATATGAAACAAGAGACCCAGTACTTC; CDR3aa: CASSQDMKQETQYF
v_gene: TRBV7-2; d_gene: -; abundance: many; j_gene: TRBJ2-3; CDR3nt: TGTGCCAGCAGCTTGCTGACTTTAGATACGCAGTATTTT; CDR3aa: CASSLLTLDTQYF
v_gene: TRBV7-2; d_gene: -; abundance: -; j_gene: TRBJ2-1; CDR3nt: TGTGCCAGCAGCTTAGATGGGGGTAATGAGCAGTTCTTC; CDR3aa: CASSLDGGNEQFF